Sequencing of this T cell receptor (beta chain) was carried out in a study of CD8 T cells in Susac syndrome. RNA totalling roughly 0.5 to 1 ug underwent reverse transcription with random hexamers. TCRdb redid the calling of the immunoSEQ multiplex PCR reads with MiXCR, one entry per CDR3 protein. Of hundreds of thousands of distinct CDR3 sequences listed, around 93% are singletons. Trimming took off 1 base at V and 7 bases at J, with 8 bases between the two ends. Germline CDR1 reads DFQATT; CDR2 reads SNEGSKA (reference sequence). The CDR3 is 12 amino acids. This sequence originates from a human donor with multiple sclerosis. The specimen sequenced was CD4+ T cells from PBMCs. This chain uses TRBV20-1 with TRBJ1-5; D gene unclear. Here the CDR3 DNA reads TGCAGTGCTAGAGGGGCCGGGCAGCCCCAGCATTTT. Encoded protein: CSARGAGQPQHF.